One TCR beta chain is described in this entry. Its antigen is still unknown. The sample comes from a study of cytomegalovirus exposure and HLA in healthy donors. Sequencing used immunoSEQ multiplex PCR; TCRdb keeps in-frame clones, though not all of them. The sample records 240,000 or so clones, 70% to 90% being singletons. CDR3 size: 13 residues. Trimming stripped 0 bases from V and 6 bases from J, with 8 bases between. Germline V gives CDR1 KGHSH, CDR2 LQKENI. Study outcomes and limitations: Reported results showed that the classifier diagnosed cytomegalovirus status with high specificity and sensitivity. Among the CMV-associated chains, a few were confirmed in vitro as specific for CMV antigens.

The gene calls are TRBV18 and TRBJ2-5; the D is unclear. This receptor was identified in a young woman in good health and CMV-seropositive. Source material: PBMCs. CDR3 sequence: CASSPPLVQTQYF. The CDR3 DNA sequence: TGTGCCAGCTCACCACCTCTAGTGCAGACCCAGTACTTC.